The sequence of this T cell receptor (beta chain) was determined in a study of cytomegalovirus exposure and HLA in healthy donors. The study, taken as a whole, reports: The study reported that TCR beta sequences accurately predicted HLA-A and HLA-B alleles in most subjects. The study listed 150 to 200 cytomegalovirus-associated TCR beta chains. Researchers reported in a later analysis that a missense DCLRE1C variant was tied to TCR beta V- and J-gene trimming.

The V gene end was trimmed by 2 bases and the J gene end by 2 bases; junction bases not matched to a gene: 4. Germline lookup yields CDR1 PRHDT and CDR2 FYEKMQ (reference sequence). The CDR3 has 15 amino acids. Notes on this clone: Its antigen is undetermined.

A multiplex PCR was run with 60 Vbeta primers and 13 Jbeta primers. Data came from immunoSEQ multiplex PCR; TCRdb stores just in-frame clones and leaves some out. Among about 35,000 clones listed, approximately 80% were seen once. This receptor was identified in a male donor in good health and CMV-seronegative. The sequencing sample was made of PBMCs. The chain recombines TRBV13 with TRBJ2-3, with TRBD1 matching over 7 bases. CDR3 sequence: CASSLHRGITDTQYF. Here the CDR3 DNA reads TGTGCCAGCAGCTTACACAGGGGTATCACAGATACGCAGTATTTT.